This is a list of T cell receptor beta chains from one sample in a study of CD8+ T cells in alopecia areata. Produced via immunoSEQ multiplex PCR; TCRdb's table is partial and in-frame only. Of more than 200,000 clones in the sample, roughly 69% were seen once. The specimen was CD4+ T cells sorted from blood, collected at week 0. These receptors were obtained from a human donor with alopecia areata. Both conserved end residues are part of each CDR3. Fields, in order: J gene, D gene, CDR3 length, V gene, clone size, CDR3 protein, CDR3 DNA. A D gene is named only where the DNA matches it firmly. The size field is filled for only some rows; it gives once, few, many or a size class.

J gene: TRBJ1-5; D gene: .; CDR3 length: 15; V gene: TRBV4-3; clone size: .; CDR3 protein: CASSQDWQSNQPQHF; CDR3 DNA: TGCGCCAGCAGCCAAGATTGGCAGAGCAATCAGCCCCAGCATTTT
J gene: TRBJ2-5; D gene: TRBD2; CDR3 length: 15; V gene: TRBV4-1; clone size: .; CDR3 protein: CASSLAGTSPETQYF; CDR3 DNA: TGCGCCAGCAGCCTTGCCGGGACTAGCCCTGAGACCCAGTACTTC
J gene: TRBJ1-1; D gene: .; CDR3 length: 11; V gene: TRBV11-2; clone size: .; CDR3 protein: CASSLGWGAFF; CDR3 DNA: TGTGCCAGCAGCTTAGGATGGGGAGCTTTCTTT
J gene: TRBJ2-7; D gene: .; CDR3 length: 11; V gene: TRBV30; clone size: few; CDR3 protein: CAWTRSYEQYF; CDR3 DNA: TGTGCCTGGACTCGTTCCTACGAGCAGTACTTC
J gene: TRBJ2-1; D gene: .; CDR3 length: 15; V gene: TRBV7-7; clone size: once; CDR3 protein: CASSPDGNSYNEQFF; CDR3 DNA: TGTGCTAGCAGCCCCGACGGAAACTCCTACAATGAGCAGTTCTTC
J gene: TRBJ2-7; D gene: .; CDR3 length: 12; V gene: TRBV19; clone size: few; CDR3 protein: CASSADSYEQYF; CDR3 DNA: TGTGCCAGTAGCGCGGACTCCTACGAGCAGTACTTC
J gene: TRBJ2-1; D gene: .; CDR3 length: 17; V gene: TRBV11-1; clone size: .; CDR3 protein: CASSLLAAGFIYNEQFF; CDR3 DNA: TGTGCCAGCAGCTTATTGGCGGCGGGGTTTATCTACAATGAGCAGTTCTTC
J gene: TRBJ1-6; D gene: TRBD1; CDR3 length: 16; V gene: TRBV5-6; clone size: few; CDR3 protein: CASSLETGSGGKPLHF; CDR3 DNA: TGTGCCAGCAGCTTGGAGACAGGGAGCGGAGGGAAACCCCTCCACTTT
J gene: TRBJ2-5; D gene: TRBD2; CDR3 length: 16; V gene: TRBV7-2; clone size: few; CDR3 protein: CASSLGLAGGSETQYF; CDR3 DNA: TGTGCCAGCAGCTTAGGGCTAGCGGGGGGGTCAGAGACCCAGTACTTC
J gene: TRBJ2-7; D gene: TRBD2; CDR3 length: 16; V gene: TRBV2; clone size: once; CDR3 protein: CASRESGTRVSYEQYF; CDR3 DNA: TGTGCCAGCAGGGAATCCGGGACTAGAGTCTCCTACGAGCAGTACTTC
J gene: TRBJ2-3; D gene: .; CDR3 length: 14; V gene: TRBV7-9; clone size: .; CDR3 protein: CASRRQEGSDTQYF; CDR3 DNA: TGTGCCAGCCGACGGCAGGAAGGGTCAGATACGCAGTATTTT
J gene: TRBJ2-7; D gene: .; CDR3 length: 14; V gene: TRBV2; clone size: few; CDR3 protein: CASSGHQRSYEQYF; CDR3 DNA: TGTGCCAGCAGTGGTCACCAACGATCCTACGAGCAGTACTTC
J gene: TRBJ1-6; D gene: TRBD1; CDR3 length: 15; V gene: TRBV7-8; clone size: .; CDR3 protein: CASSLGWTGNSPLHF; CDR3 DNA: TGTGCCAGCAGCTTAGGTTGGACAGGGAATTCACCCCTCCACTTT
J gene: TRBJ1-2; D gene: .; CDR3 length: 13; V gene: TRBV6-5; clone size: few; CDR3 protein: CASRAELPYGYTF; CDR3 DNA: TGTGCCAGCAGGGCGGAACTACCCTATGGCTACACCTTC
J gene: TRBJ2-5; D gene: .; CDR3 length: 13; V gene: TRBV11-1; clone size: .; CDR3 protein: CASSMGVRETQYF; CDR3 DNA: TGTGCCAGCAGCATGGGCGTGCGGGAGACCCAGTACTTC
J gene: TRBJ2-5; D gene: TRBD1; CDR3 length: 13; V gene: TRBV29-1; clone size: .; CDR3 protein: CSVKGQASGTQYF; CDR3 DNA: TGCAGCGTCAAAGGACAGGCCTCGGGGACCCAGTACTTC
J gene: TRBJ2-6; D gene: TRBD1; CDR3 length: 18; V gene: TRBV7-9; clone size: many; CDR3 protein: CASSLTPGQGAGANVLTF; CDR3 DNA: TGTGCCAGCAGCTTGACTCCGGGACAGGGGGCTGGGGCCAACGTCCTGACTTTC
J gene: TRBJ1-1; D gene: .; CDR3 length: 10; V gene: TRBV29-1; clone size: .; CDR3 protein: CSVVLTEAFF; CDR3 DNA: TGCAGCGTTGTTCTCACTGAAGCTTTCTTT
J gene: TRBJ2-1; D gene: .; CDR3 length: 10; V gene: TRBV6-6; clone size: .; CDR3 protein: CATGDSEQFF; CDR3 DNA: TGTGCCACCGGAGACAGTGAGCAGTTCTTC